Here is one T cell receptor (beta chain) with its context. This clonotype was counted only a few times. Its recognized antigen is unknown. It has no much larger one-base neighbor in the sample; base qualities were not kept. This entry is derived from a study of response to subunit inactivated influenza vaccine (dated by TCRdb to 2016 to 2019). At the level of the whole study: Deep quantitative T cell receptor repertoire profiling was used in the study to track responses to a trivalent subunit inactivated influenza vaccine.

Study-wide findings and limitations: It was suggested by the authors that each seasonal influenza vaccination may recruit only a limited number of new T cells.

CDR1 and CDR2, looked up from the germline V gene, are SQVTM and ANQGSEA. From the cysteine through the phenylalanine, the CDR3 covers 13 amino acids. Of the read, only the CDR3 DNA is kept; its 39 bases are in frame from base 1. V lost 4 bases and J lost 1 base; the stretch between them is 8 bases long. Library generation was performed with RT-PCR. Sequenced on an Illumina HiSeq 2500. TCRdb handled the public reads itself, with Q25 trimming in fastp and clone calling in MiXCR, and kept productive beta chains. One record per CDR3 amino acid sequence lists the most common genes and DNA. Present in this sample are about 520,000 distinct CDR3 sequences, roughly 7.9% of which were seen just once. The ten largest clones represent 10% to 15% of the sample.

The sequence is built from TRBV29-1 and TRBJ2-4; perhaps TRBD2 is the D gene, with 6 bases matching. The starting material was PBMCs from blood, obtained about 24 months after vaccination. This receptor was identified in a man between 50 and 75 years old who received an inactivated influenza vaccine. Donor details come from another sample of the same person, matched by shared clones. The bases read TGCAGCGTTGTGGAGGGGGCCAAAAACATTCAGTACTTC. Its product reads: CSVVEGAKNIQYF.